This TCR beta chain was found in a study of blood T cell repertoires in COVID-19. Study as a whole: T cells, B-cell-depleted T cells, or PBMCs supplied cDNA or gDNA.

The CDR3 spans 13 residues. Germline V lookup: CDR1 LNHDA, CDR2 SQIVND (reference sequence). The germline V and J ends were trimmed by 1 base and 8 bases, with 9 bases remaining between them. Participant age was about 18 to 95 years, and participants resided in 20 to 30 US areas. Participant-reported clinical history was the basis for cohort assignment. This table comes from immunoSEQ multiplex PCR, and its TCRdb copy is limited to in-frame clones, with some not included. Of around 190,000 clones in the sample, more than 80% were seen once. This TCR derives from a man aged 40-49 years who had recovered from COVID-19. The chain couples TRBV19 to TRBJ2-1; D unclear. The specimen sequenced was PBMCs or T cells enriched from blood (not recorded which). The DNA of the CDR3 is TGTGCCAGTAGTATAGGCGTGAGAGATGAGCAGTTCTTC. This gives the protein CASSIGVRDEQFF.